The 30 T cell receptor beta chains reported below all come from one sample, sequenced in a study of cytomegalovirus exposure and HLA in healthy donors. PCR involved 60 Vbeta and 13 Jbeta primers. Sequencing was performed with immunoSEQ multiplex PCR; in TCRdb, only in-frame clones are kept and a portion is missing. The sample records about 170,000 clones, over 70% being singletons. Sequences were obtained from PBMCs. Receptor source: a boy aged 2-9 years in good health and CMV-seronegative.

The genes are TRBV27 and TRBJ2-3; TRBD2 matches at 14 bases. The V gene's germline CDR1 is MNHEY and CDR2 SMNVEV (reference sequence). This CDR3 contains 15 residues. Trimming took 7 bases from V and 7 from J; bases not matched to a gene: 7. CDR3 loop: CASTLTSGRANTQYF. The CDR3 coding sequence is TGTGCCAGCACCCTGACTAGCGGGAGGGCAAATACGCAGTATTTT.

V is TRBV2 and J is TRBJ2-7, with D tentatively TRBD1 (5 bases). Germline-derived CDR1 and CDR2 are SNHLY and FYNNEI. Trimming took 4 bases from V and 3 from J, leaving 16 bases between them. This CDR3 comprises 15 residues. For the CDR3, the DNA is TGTGCCAGCAGTGCGGTAACAGGACCCTACTACGAGCAGTACTTC. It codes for CASSAVTGPYYEQYF. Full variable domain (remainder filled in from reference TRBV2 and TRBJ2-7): EPEVTQTPSHQVTQMGQEVILRCVPISNHLYFYWYRQILGQKVEFLVSFYNNEISEKSEIFDDQFSVERPDGSNFTLKIRSTKLEDSAMYFCASSAVTGPYYEQYFGPGTRLTVT.

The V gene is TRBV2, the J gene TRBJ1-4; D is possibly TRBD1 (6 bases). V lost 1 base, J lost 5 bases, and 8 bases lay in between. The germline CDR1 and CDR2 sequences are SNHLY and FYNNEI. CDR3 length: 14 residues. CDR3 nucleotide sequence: TGTGCCAGCAGTGAAGGGACAGCCAATGAAAAACTGTTTTTT. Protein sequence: CASSEGTANEKLFF.

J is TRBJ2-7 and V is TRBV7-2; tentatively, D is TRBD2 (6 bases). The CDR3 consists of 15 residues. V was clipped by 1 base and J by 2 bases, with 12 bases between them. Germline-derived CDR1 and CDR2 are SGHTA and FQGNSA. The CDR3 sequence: CASSLDRGGTYEQYF. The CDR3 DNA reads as TGTGCCAGCAGCTTAGATCGGGGAGGTACCTACGAGCAGTACTTC. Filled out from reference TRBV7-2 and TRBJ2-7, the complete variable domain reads GAGVSQSPSNKVTEKGKDVELRCDPISGHTALYWYRQSLGQGLEFLIYFQGNSAPDKSGLPSDRFSAERTGGSVSTLTIQRTQQEDSAVYLCASSLDRGGTYEQYFGPGTRLTVT.

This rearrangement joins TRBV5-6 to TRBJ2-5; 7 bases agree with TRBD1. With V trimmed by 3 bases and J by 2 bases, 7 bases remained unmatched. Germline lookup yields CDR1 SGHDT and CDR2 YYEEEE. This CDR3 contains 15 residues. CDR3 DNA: TGTGCCAGCAGCTCAGTTGACAGGGATCAAGAGACCCAGTACTTC. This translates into CASSSVDRDQETQYF.

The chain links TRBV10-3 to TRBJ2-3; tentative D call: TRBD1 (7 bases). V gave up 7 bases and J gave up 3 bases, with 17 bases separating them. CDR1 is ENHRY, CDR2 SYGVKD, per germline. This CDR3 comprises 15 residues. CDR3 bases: TGTGCCATCACCGAGAGACAGGGAGGTACAGATACGCAGTATTTT. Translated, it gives CAITERQGGTDTQYF.

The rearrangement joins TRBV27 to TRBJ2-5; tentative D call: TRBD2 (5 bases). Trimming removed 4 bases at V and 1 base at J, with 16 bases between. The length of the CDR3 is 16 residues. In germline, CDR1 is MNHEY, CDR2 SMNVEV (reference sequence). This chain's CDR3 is CASSSTIARVQETQYF. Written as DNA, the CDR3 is TGTGCCAGCAGTTCGACTATAGCGCGGGTCCAAGAGACCCAGTACTTC.

The chain's CDR3 is CASSLTGGKNTGELFF. As DNA, the CDR3 is TGTGCCAGCAGCCTCACAGGGGGGAAGAACACCGGGGAGCTGTTTTTT. J is TRBJ2-2 and V is TRBV7-6, with 8 bases identical to TRBD1. Trimming took 5 bases from V and 1 from J; bases not matched to a gene: 6. This CDR3 region has 16 residues. Germline assignment: CDR1 SGHVS and CDR2 FNYEAQ.

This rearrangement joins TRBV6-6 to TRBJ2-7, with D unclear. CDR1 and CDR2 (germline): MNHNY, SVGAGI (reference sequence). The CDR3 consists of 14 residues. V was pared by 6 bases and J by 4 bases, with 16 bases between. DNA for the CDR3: TGTGCCAGCAGGTCGTCGGGTCGACTTTACGAGCAGTACGTC. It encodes CASRSSGRLYEQYV.

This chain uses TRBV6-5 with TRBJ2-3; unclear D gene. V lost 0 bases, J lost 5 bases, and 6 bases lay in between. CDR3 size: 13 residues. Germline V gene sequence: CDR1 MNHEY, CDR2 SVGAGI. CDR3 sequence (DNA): TGTGCCAGCAGTTACTCCAGGATAGATACGCAGTATTTT. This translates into CASSYSRIDTQYF.

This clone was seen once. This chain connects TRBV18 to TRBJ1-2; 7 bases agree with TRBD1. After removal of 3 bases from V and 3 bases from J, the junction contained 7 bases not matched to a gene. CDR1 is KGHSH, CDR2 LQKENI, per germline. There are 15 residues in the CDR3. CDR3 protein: CASSPPGQSYYGYTF. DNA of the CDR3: TGTGCCAGCTCACCTCCGGGACAGAGTTACTATGGCTACACCTTC. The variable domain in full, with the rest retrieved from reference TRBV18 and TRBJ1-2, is NAGVMQNPRHLVRRRGQEARLRCSPMKGHSHVYWYRQLPEEGLKFMVYLQKENIIDESGMPKERFSAEFPKEGPSILRIQQVVRGDSAAYFCASSPPGQSYYGYTFGSGTRLTVV.

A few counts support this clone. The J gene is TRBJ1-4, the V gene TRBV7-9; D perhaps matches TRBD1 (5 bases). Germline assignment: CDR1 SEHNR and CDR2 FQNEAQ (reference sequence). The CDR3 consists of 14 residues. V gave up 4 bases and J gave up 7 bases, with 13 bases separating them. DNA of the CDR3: TGTGCCAGCAGCTCTCCAGGGTGGGGTGAAAAACTGTTTTTT. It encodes CASSSPGWGEKLFF.

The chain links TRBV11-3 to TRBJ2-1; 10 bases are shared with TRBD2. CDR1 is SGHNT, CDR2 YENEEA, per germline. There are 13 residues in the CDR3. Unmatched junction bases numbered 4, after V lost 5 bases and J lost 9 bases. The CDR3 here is CASSRQREGEQFF. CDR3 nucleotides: TGTGCCAGCAGCCGGCAGCGGGAGGGTGAGCAGTTCTTC.

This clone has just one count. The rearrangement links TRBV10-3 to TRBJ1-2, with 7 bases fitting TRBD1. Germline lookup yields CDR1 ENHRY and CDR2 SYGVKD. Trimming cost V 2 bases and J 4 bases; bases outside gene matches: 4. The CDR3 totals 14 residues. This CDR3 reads CAISEDRVGYGYTF. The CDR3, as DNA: TGTGCCATCAGTGAGGACAGGGTCGGCTATGGCTACACCTTC.

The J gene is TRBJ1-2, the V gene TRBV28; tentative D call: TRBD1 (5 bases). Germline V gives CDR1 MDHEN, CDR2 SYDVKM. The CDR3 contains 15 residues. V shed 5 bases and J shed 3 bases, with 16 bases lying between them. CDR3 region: CASSTSGGLDYGYTF. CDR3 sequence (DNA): TGTGCCAGCAGTACCTCCGGGGGTCTAGACTATGGCTACACCTTC.

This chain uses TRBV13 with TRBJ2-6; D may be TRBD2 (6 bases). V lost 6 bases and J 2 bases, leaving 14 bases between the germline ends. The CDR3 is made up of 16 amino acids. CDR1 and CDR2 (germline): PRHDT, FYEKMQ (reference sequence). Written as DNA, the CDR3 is TGTGCCAGCAGTCCCCTGGGGACTGCTGGGGCCAACGTCCTGACTTTC. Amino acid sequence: CASSPLGTAGANVLTF. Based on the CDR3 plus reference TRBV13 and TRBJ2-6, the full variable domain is AAGVIQSPRHLIKEKRETATLKCYPIPRHDTVYWYQQGPGQDPQFLISFYEKMQSDKGSIPDRFSAQQFSDYHSELNMSSLELGDSALYFCASSPLGTAGANVLTFGAGSRLTVL.

CDR3 sequence reads: CASSIDPGTAYFNTEAFF. The CDR3 bases are TGTGCCAGTAGTATAGACCCCGGGACAGCTTATTTCAACACTGAAGCTTTCTTT. This chain links TRBV19 with TRBJ1-1; 7 bases fit TRBD1. V lost 0 bases to trimming and J lost 2 bases; unmatched junction nucleotides: 12. Germline lookup yields CDR1 LNHDA and CDR2 SQIVND (reference sequence). The CDR3 spans 18 residues.

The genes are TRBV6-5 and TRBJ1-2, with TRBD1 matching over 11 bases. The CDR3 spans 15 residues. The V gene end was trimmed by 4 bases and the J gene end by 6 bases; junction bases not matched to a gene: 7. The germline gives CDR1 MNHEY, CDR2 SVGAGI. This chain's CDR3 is CASSSIGQGADGYTF. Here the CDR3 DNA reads TGTGCCAGCAGTTCCATTGGACAGGGGGCAGATGGCTACACCTTC.

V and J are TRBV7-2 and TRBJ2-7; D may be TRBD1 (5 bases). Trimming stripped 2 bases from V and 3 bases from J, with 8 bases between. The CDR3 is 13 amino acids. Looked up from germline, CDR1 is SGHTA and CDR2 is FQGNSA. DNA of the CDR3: TGTGCCAGCAGCTTACAGGGATACTACGAGCAGTACTTC. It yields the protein CASSLQGYYEQYF. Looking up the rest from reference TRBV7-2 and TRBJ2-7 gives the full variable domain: GAGVSQSPSNKVTEKGKDVELRCDPISGHTALYWYRQSLGQGLEFLIYFQGNSAPDKSGLPSDRFSAERTGGSVSTLTIQRTQQEDSAVYLCASSLQGYYEQYFGPGTRLTVT.

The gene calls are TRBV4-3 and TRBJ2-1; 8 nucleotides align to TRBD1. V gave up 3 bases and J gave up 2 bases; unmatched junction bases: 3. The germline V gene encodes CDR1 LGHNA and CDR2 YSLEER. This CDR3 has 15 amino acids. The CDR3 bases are TGCGCCAGCAGCCACGGGACAGGTACCTACAATGAGCAGTTCTTC. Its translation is CASSHGTGTYNEQFF.

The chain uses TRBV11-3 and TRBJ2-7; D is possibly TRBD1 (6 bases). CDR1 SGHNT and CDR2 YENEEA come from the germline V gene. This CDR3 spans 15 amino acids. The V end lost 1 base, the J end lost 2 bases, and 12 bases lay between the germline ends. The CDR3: CASSLVPYRAYEQYV. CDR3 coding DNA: TGTGCCAGCAGCTTAGTACCCTACAGGGCCTACGAGCAGTACGTC.

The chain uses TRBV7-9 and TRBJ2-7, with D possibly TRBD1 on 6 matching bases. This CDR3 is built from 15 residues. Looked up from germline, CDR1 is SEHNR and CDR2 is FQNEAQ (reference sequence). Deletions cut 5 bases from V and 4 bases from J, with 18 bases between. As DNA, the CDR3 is TGTGCCAGCAGCCCCCCCCTTACAGGGCCATACGAGCAGTACTTC. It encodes CASSPPLTGPYEQYF. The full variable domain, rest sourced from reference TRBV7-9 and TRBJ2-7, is DTGVSQNPRHKITKRGQNVTFRCDPISEHNRLYWYRQTLGQGPEFLTYFQNEAQLEKSRLLSDRFSAERPKGSFSTLEIQRTEQGDSAMYLCASSPPLTGPYEQYFGPGTRLTVT.

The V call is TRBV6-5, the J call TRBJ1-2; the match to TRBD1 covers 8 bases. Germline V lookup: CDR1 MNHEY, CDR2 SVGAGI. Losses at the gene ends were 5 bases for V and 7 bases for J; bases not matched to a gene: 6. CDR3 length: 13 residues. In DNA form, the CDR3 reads TGTGCCAGCAGTCCGTCGACAGGGGCTGGCTACACCTTC. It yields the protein CASSPSTGAGYTF.

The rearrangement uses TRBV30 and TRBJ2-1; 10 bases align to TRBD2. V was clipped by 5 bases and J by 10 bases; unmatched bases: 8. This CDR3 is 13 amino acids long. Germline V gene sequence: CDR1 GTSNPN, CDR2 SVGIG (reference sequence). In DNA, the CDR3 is TGTGCCTGGGAGAGCGGGGGGGCACTAGAGCAGTTCTTC. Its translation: CAWESGGALEQFF.

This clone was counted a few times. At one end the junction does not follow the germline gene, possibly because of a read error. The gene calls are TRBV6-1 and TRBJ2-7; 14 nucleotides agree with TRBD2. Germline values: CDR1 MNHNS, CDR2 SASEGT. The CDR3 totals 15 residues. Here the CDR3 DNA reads TGTGCCAGCAGCGAAGGGACTAGCGGGAGTTACGAGCAGTACTTC. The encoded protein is CASSEGTSGSYEQYF.

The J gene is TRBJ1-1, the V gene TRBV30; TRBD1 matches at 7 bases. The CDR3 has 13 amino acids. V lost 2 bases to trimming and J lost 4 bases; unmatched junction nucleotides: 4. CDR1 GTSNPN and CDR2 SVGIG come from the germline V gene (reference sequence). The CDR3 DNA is TGTGCCTGGAGTAACAGGGGCGGCACTGAAGCTTTCTTT. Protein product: CAWSNRGGTEAFF.

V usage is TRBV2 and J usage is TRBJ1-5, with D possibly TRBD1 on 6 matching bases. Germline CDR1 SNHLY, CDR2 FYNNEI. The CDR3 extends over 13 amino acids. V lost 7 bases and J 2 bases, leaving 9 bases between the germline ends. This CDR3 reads CASMAGGNQPQHF. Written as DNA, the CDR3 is TGTGCCAGCATGGCAGGGGGCAATCAGCCCCAGCATTTT. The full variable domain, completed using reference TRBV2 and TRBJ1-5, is EPEVTQTPSHQVTQMGQEVILRCVPISNHLYFYWYRQILGQKVEFLVSFYNNEISEKSEIFDDQFSVERPDGSNFTLKIRSTKLEDSAMYFCASMAGGNQPQHFGDGTRLSIL.

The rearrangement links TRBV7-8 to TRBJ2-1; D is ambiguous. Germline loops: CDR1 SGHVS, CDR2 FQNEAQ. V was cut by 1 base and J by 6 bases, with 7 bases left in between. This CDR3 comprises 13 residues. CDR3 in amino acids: CASSLGAPNEQFF. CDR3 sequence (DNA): TGTGCCAGCAGCTTAGGGGCGCCCAATGAGCAGTTCTTC.

CDR3 coding DNA: TGTGCCAGCTCCGTCCGACAGGGACTAGTTCTTGAAGCTTTCTTT. Translation gives CASSVRQGLVLEAFF. This chain joins TRBV18 and TRBJ1-1; TRBD1 agrees at 7 bases. The CDR3 covers 15 residues. V lost 6 bases and J lost 7; bases outside the gene matches: 14. Per germline, CDR1 KGHSH and CDR2 LQKENI.

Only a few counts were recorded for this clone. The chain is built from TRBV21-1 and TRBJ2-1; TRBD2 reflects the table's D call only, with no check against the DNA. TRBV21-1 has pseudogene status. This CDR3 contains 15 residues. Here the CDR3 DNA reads TGTGCCAGCAGCACCTCTAGCGGGTCCTACAATGAGCAGTTCTTC. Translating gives CASSTSSGSYNEQFF.